The clone carrying this TCR beta chain was seen a few times. Its cognate antigen is unknown. Here immunoSEQ multiplex PCR was the method, and the copy in TCRdb shows in-frame clones only, minus some. This sample carries around 30,000 clones, approximately 69% of them seen once, and the ten largest clones take around 20%. The data stem from a study of vaccination effects on CD4 cells after COVID-19. Regarding the study as a whole: The study found marked clonal contraction of infection- and vaccine-induced clones late after vaccination. The study, lacking early post-infection timepoints, had few convalescent patients.

The CDR3 is 12 residues long. V gave up 6 bases and J gave up 3 bases, with 8 bases separating them. The ViraFEST assay expanded antigen-specific CD4+ T cells with viral peptide pools before sequencing. Isolating CD4+ T cells followed about 10 days of culture. The infection with SARS-CoV-2 (confirmed by PCR) occurred in this person between March and December 2020. In culture with 10 IU/ml IL-2 and roughly 10 ug/ml peptides, PBMC were grown at two million per well. The origin of this receptor is a human donor who had a prior SARS-CoV-2 infection. The rearrangement joins TRBV12-3 or TRBV12-4 to TRBJ1-2; D might be TRBD1 (6 bases). Specimen: CD4+ T cells from PBMCs cultured with SARS-CoV-2 spike peptides, collected before COVID-19 vaccination. The CDR3 sequence: CASRGQDYGYTF. The CDR3, as DNA: TGTGCCAGCAGGGGACAAGACTATGGCTACACCTTC.